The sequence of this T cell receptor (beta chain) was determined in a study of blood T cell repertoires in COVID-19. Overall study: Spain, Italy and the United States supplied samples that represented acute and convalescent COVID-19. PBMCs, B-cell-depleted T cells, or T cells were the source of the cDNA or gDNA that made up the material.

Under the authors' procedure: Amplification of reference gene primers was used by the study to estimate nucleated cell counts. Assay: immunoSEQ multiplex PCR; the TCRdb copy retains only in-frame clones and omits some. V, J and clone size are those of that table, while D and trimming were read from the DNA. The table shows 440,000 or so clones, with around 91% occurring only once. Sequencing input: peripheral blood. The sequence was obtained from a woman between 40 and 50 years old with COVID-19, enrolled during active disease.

Written as DNA, the CDR3 is TGTGCCAGTAGTAGTCTGGCGGAATATACGCAGTATTTT. The encoded protein is CASSSLAEYTQYF. This rearrangement joins TRBV19 to TRBJ2-3; D gene uncertain. The V gene's germline CDR1 is LNHDA and CDR2 SQIVND (reference sequence). Trimming took 4 bases from V and 7 from J, leaving 12 bases between them. CDR3 size: 13 residues.